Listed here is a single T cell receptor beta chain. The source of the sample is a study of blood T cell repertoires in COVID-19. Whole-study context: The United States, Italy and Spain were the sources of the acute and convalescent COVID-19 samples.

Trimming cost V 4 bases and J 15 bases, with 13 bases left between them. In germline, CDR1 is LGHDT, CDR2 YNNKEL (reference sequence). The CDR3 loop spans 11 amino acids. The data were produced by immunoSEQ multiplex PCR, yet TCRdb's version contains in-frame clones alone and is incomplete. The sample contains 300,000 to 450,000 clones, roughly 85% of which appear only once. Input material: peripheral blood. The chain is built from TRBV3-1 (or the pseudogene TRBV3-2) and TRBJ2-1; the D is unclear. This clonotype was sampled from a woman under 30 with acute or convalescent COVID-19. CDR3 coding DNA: TGTGCCAGCAGCCTAGGCGGCCTGGGGTTCTTC. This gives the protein CASSLGGLGFF.